Below are 28 T cell receptor beta chains sequenced from a single sample in a study of Graves' ophthalmopathy and Graves' hyperthyroidism. The study amplified TCR beta CDR3 regions using RNA transcripts. HTBI-primed first-round RT-PCR preceded second-round multiplex PCR. TCRdb re-called the multiplex PCR reads through MiXCR, storing one row per CDR3 protein. In the table there are roughly 1.1 million distinct CDR3 sequences, roughly two fifths of which are singletons. The specimen was peripheral blood or thyroid tissue (not recorded which). Receptor source: an adult man with Graves' hyperthyroidism.

This clonotype was seen many times. This chain joins TRBV7-9 and TRBJ1-6; D gene unclear. Trimming took 3 bases from V and 4 from J, leaving 4 bases between them. The length of the CDR3 is 13 residues. Germline lookup yields CDR1 SEHNR and CDR2 FQNEAQ (reference sequence). CDR3 protein: CASSFGYNSPLHF. CDR3 in DNA: TGTGCCAGCAGCTTTGGGTATAATTCACCCCTCCACTTT.

This clonotype was seen a handful of times. This sequence joins TRBV30 and TRBJ2-5; TRBD2 matches 9 bases. Germline trimming cut 2 bases from V and 2 bases from J; bases unmatched to any gene: 6. Germline V CDR1 and CDR2: GTSNPN, SVGIG (reference sequence). The CDR3 totals 15 residues. The CDR3 DNA follows: TGTGCCTGGAGTTCGTTAGCGGGGGTGCAAGAGACCCAGTACTTC. Encoded protein: CAWSSLAGVQETQYF.

Note on this clonotype: This clone may be a read error of a much larger clone one base away. V is TRBV5-4 and J is TRBJ1-6, with D possibly matching TRBD1 (5 bases). Trimming left V 5 bases short and J 5 bases short, with 11 bases between. The CDR3 is made up of 14 amino acids. Germline V gives CDR1 SGHNT, CDR2 YYREEE (reference sequence). The CDR3 is CASSFAGDNSPLHF. For the CDR3, the DNA is TGTGCCAGCAGTTTTGCGGGGGATAATTCACCCCTCCACTTT.

The chain couples TRBV5-6 to TRBJ2-5, with TRBD1 matching 9 bases. In germline, CDR1 is SGHDT, CDR2 YYEEEE. V was pared by 6 bases and J by 5 bases, with 11 bases of the junction left unmatched. The CDR3 is 15 residues long. CDR3 nucleotides: TGTGCCAGCACCCCCGGGACAGGGTTAATCGAGACCCAGTACTTC. It translates to CASTPGTGLIETQYF.

CDR3 coding DNA: TGTGCCAGCAGTATAGGCTCCCAAGAGACCCAGTACTTC. Protein: CASSIGSQETQYF. The chain joins TRBV6-6 to TRBJ2-5; D call uncertain. Germline CDR1 and CDR2: MNHNY and SVGAGI (reference sequence). This CDR3 is built from 13 residues. Trimming removed 5 bases from V and 1 base from J, with 8 bases in between.

The V gene is TRBV15, the J gene TRBJ1-1, with TRBD1 matching 8 bases. V shed 3 bases and J 4 bases; nucleotides not matched to a gene: 4. This CDR3 spans 14 amino acids. From germline, CDR1 is LNHNV and CDR2 YYDKDF (reference sequence). The CDR3 DNA follows: TGTGCCACCAGCAGCCCTACAGGGGGCACTGAAGCTTTCTTT. Translating gives CATSSPTGGTEAFF.

The chain joins TRBV25-1 to TRBJ1-1; D gene ambiguous. CDR3 length equals 16 residues. V lost 4 bases, J lost 3 bases, and 18 bases lay in between. Germline lookup yields CDR1 MGHDK and CDR2 SYGVNS. The CDR3 nucleotides are TGTGCCAGCAGTGCCCCCCCCCCCGGGAGGGACACTGAAGCTTTCTTT. Protein product: CASSAPPPGRDTEAFF.

This sequence joins TRBV30 and TRBJ1-2; no clear D. This CDR3 region has 12 residues. Trimming left V 0 bases short and J 8 bases short, with 10 bases between. Per germline, CDR1 GTSNPN and CDR2 SVGIG (reference sequence). CDR3 protein: CAWSVPPRGYTF. Here the CDR3 DNA reads TGTGCCTGGAGTGTACCGCCGAGGGGCTACACCTTC.

About this clonotype: One junction end does not reproduce the germline sequence, and a read error may be involved. The chain uses TRBV15 and TRBJ2-5; D is possibly TRBD2 (5 bases). The CDR3 runs 11 residues. Germline lookup yields CDR1 LNHNV and CDR2 YYDKDF (reference sequence). CDR3 residues: CASSVWETKYF. The DNA of the CDR3 is TGTGCCAGCAGTGTCTGGGAGACCAAGTACTTC.

This chain connects TRBV7-9 to TRBJ2-7; a weak D match, TRBD1 (7 bases). CDR1 SEHNR and CDR2 FQNEAQ come from the germline V gene (reference sequence). Trimming cost V 2 bases and J 2 bases, with 16 bases left between them. The length of the CDR3 is 16 residues. DNA of the CDR3: TGTGCCAGCAGCTTACATGCGGGACAGCCAACCTACGAGCAGTACTTC. This gives the protein CASSLHAGQPTYEQYF.

The chain combines TRBV29-1 with TRBJ2-5, with 9 positions matching TRBD2. The CDR3 has 14 amino acids. Per germline, CDR1 SQVTM and CDR2 ANQGSEA. J was trimmed by 1 base and V by 6 bases; bases with no gene match: 6. In DNA form, the CDR3 reads TGCAGCGTCGGGACTAGCATACTCCAAGAGACCCAGTACTTC. Translated: CSVGTSILQETQYF.

The V and J genes are TRBV20-1 and TRBJ2-7; D ambiguous. The CDR3 runs to 15 residues. The germline CDR1 and CDR2 sequences are DFQATT and SNEGSKA (reference sequence). V lost 5 bases to trimming and J lost 0 bases, with 17 bases between them. CDR3 sequence (DNA): TGCAGTGCTCCGCGATTCAAGACAAGCTCCTACGAGCAGTACTTC. Residues: CSAPRFKTSSYEQYF.

This clonotype showed up many times. The chain has TRBV29-1 and TRBJ2-2, with 7 positions matching TRBD1. V was pared by 5 bases and J by 5 bases, with 5 bases of the junction left unmatched. This CDR3 comprises 13 residues. Germline CDR1 and CDR2: SQVTM and ANQGSEA. CDR3: CSVLQGRTGELFF. For the CDR3, the DNA is TGCAGCGTTTTACAGGGGCGGACCGGGGAGCTGTTTTTT.

This clonotype was observed at least ten times. This chain uses TRBV19 with TRBJ1-5; TRBD1 matches 7 bases. Germline V lookup: CDR1 LNHDA, CDR2 SQIVND (reference sequence). CDR3 size: 14 residues. V shed 3 bases and J 12 bases; nucleotides not matched to a gene: 11. The CDR3 bases are TGTGCCAGTAGTATTGAGGGGGCAGGCCGGATCCAGCATTTT. Translating gives CASSIEGAGRIQHF.

The rearrangement uses TRBV29-1 and TRBJ2-5; 8 bases fit TRBD1. Germline values: CDR1 SQVTM, CDR2 ANQGSEA. V trimming: 6 bases; J trimming: 2 bases; junction bases outside the gene matches: 11. The CDR3 contains 15 residues. The CDR3 region is CSVVDRGRVQETQYF. As DNA, the CDR3 is TGCAGCGTAGTTGACAGGGGCAGGGTACAAGAGACCCAGTACTTC.

This clonotype is a singleton in its sample. Relative to the germline gene, one junction end is altered; a read error may explain this. The chain recombines TRBV7-9 with TRBJ1-1, with 7 bases identical to TRBD1. This CDR3 region has 22 residues. CDR1 and CDR2 from the germline V gene are SEHNR and FQNEAQ (reference sequence). CDR3 in DNA: TGCGCCAGCAGCCAAGTCGGTAAGTTCAGCAGTTGGGACAGTTGGTCGAACACTGAAGCTTTCTTT. This translates into CASSQVGKFSSWDSWSNTEAFF.

The table lists this clonotype with many counts. The CDR3 bases are TGCGCCAGCAGCCGGTCAGGGGACTTATACGAGCAGTACTTC. It encodes CASSRSGDLYEQYF. The chain couples TRBV5-1 to TRBJ2-7; either TRBD1 or TRBD2 may fit D (6 bases each). The germline V gene has CDR1 SGHRS and CDR2 YFSETQ. With 4 bases removed from V and 4 bases from J, the gap between germline ends came to 15 bases. This CDR3 region has 14 residues. The full variable domain, completed using reference TRBV5-1 and TRBJ2-7, is KAGVTQTPRYLIKTRGQQVTLSCSPISGHRSVSWYQQTPGQGLQFLFEYFSETQRNKGNFPGRFSGRQFSNSRSEMNVSTLELGDSALYLCASSRSGDLYEQYFGPGTRLTVT.

This clonotype has at least ten counts. The rearrangement links TRBV5-8 to TRBJ2-5; D unresolved. Trimming shortened V by 3 bases and J by 3 bases, and 9 bases separated the two germline ends. The CDR3 is made up of 13 amino acids. Germline CDR1 and CDR2: SGHTS and YDEGEE. CDR3 region: CASSYYRKETQYF. CDR3 DNA sequence: TGTGCCAGCAGCTACTACAGAAAAGAGACCCAGTACTTC.

The CDR3 here is CASSQAGTDEKLFF. DNA of the CDR3: TGTGCCAGCAGCCAAGCGGGTACCGATGAAAAACTGTTTTTT. This rearrangement joins TRBV27 to TRBJ1-4; D not certain. The CDR3 has 14 residues. Per germline, CDR1 MNHEY and CDR2 SMNVEV (reference sequence). Trimming pared 6 bases from V and 6 bases from J, leaving 14 bases between.

V usage is TRBV7-2 and J usage is TRBJ2-5; a possible D gene is TRBD2 (6 bases). Germline V CDR1 and CDR2: SGHTA, FQGNSA. V lost 5 bases, J lost 5 bases, and 18 bases lay in between. The CDR3 is 15 amino acids. The CDR3 DNA reads as TGTGCCAGCAGCCCTGGAGGGCAGGGCTGGGAGACCCAGTACTTC. Translation gives CASSPGGQGWETQYF.

This chain joins TRBV2 and TRBJ1-1; D is ambiguous. Trimming removed 9 bases at V and 8 bases at J, with 16 bases between. This CDR3 contains 12 residues. CDR1 is SNHLY, CDR2 FYNNEI, per germline. The DNA of the CDR3 is TGTGCCAGTCAACTAGCGGGATCCGAAGCTTTCTTT. It codes for CASQLAGSEAFF.

This clonotype was counted at least ten times. The chain joins TRBV10-3 to TRBJ1-1; D is undetermined. Trimming pared 7 bases from V and 1 base from J, leaving 10 bases between. The CDR3 has 13 residues. CDR1 and CDR2 from the germline V gene are ENHRY and SYGVKD. CDR3 nucleotide sequence: TGTGCCATCAAGGCCGGAGAGAACACTGAAGCTTTCTTT. Translation gives CAIKAGENTEAFF.

For this clonotype: Germline and junction disagree at one end, which may indicate a read error. This chain links TRBV20-1 with TRBJ1-4; 7 nucleotides line up with TRBD1. CDR1 DFQATT and CDR2 SNEGSKA come from the germline V gene (reference sequence). The CDR3 loop spans 14 amino acids. The CDR3 is CSAKGAGNGEKLFF. In DNA form, the CDR3 reads TGCAGCGCTAAGGGGGCGGGGAATGGAGAAAAACTGTTTTTT.

The rearrangement joins TRBV7-2 to TRBJ1-5, with a possible D match to TRBD1 (5 bases). Germline V gives CDR1 SGHTA, CDR2 FQGNSA. CDR3 size: 18 residues. Trimming pared 4 bases from V and 1 base from J, leaving 20 bases between. For the CDR3, the DNA is TGTGCCAGCAGCTCAAATGGACGGGGGGTTTACAGCAATCAGCCCCAGCATTTT. Encoded protein: CASSSNGRGVYSNQPQHF.

This clonotype has a count of ten or more. This rearrangement joins TRBV5-1 to TRBJ2-7; D gene ambiguous. The V end was cut by 0 bases, the J end by 5 bases, with 12 bases between. Germline V CDR1 and CDR2: SGHRS, YFSETQ. CDR3 length: 14 residues. CDR3 region: CASSLASGNNEQYF. CDR3 coding DNA: TGCGCCAGCAGCTTGGCCTCCGGCAACAACGAGCAGTACTTC.

With respect to this clonotype: A read error may produce the germline difference seen at one junction end. The genes are TRBV5-1 and TRBJ1-2; D perhaps matches TRBD1 (5 bases). This CDR3 has 18 amino acids. Germline V lookup: CDR1 SGHRS, CDR2 YFSETQ. The CDR3 DNA reads as TGCGCCAGCAGCGAGCTTCAGGCCAGCAGCCTTGGGACGGGCGGCTACATCTTC. It yields the protein CASSELQASSLGTGGYIF.

The sample holds many counts of this clonotype. The V call is TRBV5-6, the J call TRBJ2-5; D possibly corresponds to TRBD1 (5 bases). CDR1 is SGHDT, CDR2 YYEEEE, per germline. With 6 bases removed from V and 1 base from J, the gap between germline ends came to 13 bases. This CDR3 spans 14 amino acids. The CDR3 DNA follows: TGTGCCAGCACCCCCGGACACCCCCAAGAGACCCAGTACTTC. Translating it yields CASTPGHPQETQYF.

This clonotype was seen at least ten times. The rearrangement joins TRBV19 to TRBJ1-5, with 7 bases lining up with TRBD1. The CDR3 has 16 amino acids. Germline V CDR1 and CDR2: LNHDA, SQIVND (reference sequence). Unmatched junction bases numbered 7, after V lost 3 bases and J lost 2 bases. The CDR3 sequence: CASSIAVGQGNQPQHF. The CDR3 DNA sequence: TGTGCCAGTAGTATCGCGGTTGGACAGGGCAATCAGCCCCAGCATTTT.